This T cell receptor beta chain originates from a study of radiotherapy plus CTLA-4 blockade in lung cancer. Overall study: An objective response was seen in about a sixth of patients, and disease control in 31%.

Only in-frame clones appear in the TCRdb table, and some are missing; sequencing was by immunoSEQ multiplex PCR. The sample lists approximately 98,000 clones; around four fifths were seen once. Study results and limitations: Together with interferon-beta, which increased in serum after radiation, early dynamic changes in blood T cell clones were reportedly the best predictors of response. Clones derived from tumor TCRs expanded in blood after radiotherapy plus ipilimumab.

Turning to this clone: Its target is unknown. Other DNA sequences in the same sample also yield this CDR3.

The source was peripheral blood, collected from a patient treated with radiotherapy plus ipilimumab. The receptor was derived from a human donor with non-small cell lung cancer who had a partial response to radiotherapy plus ipilimumab.

The CDR3 here is CASSIAGGGYTF. Written as DNA, the CDR3 is TGTGCCAGTAGTATTGCCGGAGGGGGCTACACCTTC. The rearrangement joins TRBV19 to TRBJ1-2; D is unresolved. From germline, CDR1 is LNHDA and CDR2 SQIVND (reference sequence). This CDR3 has 12 residues. V was trimmed by 3 bases and J by 8 bases, leaving 10 bases between them.